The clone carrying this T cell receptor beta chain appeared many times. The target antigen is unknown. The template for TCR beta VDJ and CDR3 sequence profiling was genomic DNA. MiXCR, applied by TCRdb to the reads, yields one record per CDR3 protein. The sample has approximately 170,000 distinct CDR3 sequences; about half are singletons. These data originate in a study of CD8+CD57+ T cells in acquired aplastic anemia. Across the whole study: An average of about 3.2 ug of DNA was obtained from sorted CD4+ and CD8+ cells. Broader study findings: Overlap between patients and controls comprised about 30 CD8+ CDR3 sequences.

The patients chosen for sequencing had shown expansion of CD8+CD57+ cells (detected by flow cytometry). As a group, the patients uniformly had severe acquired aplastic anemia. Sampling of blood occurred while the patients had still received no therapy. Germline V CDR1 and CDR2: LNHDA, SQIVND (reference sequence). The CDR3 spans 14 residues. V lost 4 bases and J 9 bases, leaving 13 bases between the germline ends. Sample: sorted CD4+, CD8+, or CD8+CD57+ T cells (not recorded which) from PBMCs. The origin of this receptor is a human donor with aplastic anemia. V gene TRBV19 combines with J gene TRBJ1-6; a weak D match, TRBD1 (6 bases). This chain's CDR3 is CASSNTGNASPLHF. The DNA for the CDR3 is TGTGCCAGTAGTAATACAGGGAATGCTTCACCCCTCCACTTT. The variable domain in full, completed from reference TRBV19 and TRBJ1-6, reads DGGITQSPKYLFRKEGQNVTLSCEQNLNHDAMYWYRQDPGQGLRLIYYSQIVNDFQKGDIAEGYSVSREKKESFPLTVTSAQKNPTAFYLCASSNTGNASPLHFGNGTRLTVT.